These 13 T cell receptor beta chains came from one sample sequenced in a study of cytomegalovirus exposure and HLA in healthy donors. Both 60 Vbeta primers and 13 Jbeta primers went into the PCR. Libraries were prepared by immunoSEQ multiplex PCR; TCRdb keeps only in-frame clonotypes and omits some of them. Among some 45,000 clones listed, around 72% were seen once. Sequencing was carried out using PBMCs. The source is a woman under 40 in good health and CMV-seronegative.

This chain uses TRBV25-1 with TRBJ2-7, with D uncertain. Per germline, CDR1 MGHDK and CDR2 SYGVNS. The CDR3 length is 13 residues. V was pared by 1 base and J by 0 bases, with 4 bases between. The chain's CDR3 is CASSELYSYEQYF. CDR3 DNA sequence: TGTGCCAGCAGTGAATTATACTCCTACGAGCAGTACTTC.

The chain is built from TRBV30 and TRBJ2-1; D is possibly TRBD2 (7 bases). The CDR3 consists of 14 residues. The germline V and J ends were trimmed by 4 bases and 4 bases, with 14 bases remaining between them. In germline, CDR1 is GTSNPN, CDR2 SVGIG (reference sequence). CDR3 nucleotide sequence: TGTGCCTGGATCCTGGGGGGGCCTTACAATGAGCAGTTCTTC. Protein sequence: CAWILGGPYNEQFF.

The chain links TRBV5-8 to TRBJ2-2, with D uncertain. This CDR3 comprises 13 residues. The V and J ends lost 3 bases and 1 base respectively, with 4 bases between them. Germline CDR1 SGHTS, CDR2 YDEGEE. The CDR3 region is CASSSRNTGELFF. CDR3 DNA: TGTGCCAGCAGCTCTAGGAACACCGGGGAGCTGTTTTTT.

This clone was counted only a few times. This sequence joins TRBV21-1 and TRBJ2-7; the D call in the table, TRBD1, was not verified against the DNA. TRBV21-1 is given as a pseudogene. The CDR3 spans 12 residues. The CDR3 DNA reads TGTGCCCCACAGGAGCCTCTATACGAGCAGTACTTC. This encodes CAPQEPLYEQYF.

The J gene is TRBJ2-3, the V gene TRBV2; 16 bases are a match to TRBD2. Per germline, CDR1 SNHLY and CDR2 FYNNEI. V dropped 6 bases and J dropped 6; count of bases not matched to a gene: 15. The CDR3 has 19 residues. DNA of the CDR3: TGTGCCAGCAGCTCACCTACCGGGACTAGCGGGAGGGTGGTGGATACGCAGTATTTT. Translating gives CASSSPTGTSGRVVDTQYF.

V is TRBV7-9 and J is TRBJ1-5; 7 nucleotides match TRBD1. The V gene end was trimmed by 4 bases and the J gene end by 2 bases; junction bases not matched to a gene: 5. This CDR3 contains 15 residues. Germline-derived CDR1 and CDR2 are SEHNR and FQNEAQ (reference sequence). DNA for the CDR3: TGTGCCAGCAGCTCGACAGGGATGGGCAATCAGCCCCAGCATTTT. Translated, it gives CASSSTGMGNQPQHF.

The gene calls are TRBV4-1 and TRBJ1-2; 7 nucleotides align to TRBD1. The CDR3 consists of 13 residues. The J segment lost 9 bases and the V segment lost 0 bases, leaving 4 bases of the junction unmatched. Germline loops: CDR1 MGHRA, CDR2 YSYEKL. The CDR3 nucleotides read TGCGCCAGCAGCCAAGACCGACAGGGCCGCTACACCTTC. It yields the protein CASSQDRQGRYTF.

This chain links TRBV5-6 with TRBJ2-5; D possibly corresponds to TRBD1 (6 bases). V lost 0 bases and J 4 bases, leaving 10 bases between the germline ends. This CDR3 contains 14 residues. Germline lookup yields CDR1 SGHDT and CDR2 YYEEEE. The CDR3 bases are TGTGCCAGCAGCTTGGCCGCCAGGGGAGAGACCCAGTACTTC. It encodes CASSLAARGETQYF.

The chain is built from TRBV9 and TRBJ2-7, with 9 bases lining up with TRBD1. The CDR3 totals 15 residues. The V segment lost 3 bases and the J segment 3 bases; nucleotides outside the gene matches: 7. Germline V lookup: CDR1 SGDLS, CDR2 YYNGEE. The CDR3 region is CASSAGTGWNYEQYF. In DNA, the CDR3 is TGTGCCAGCAGCGCTGGGACAGGGTGGAACTACGAGCAGTACTTC.

This rearrangement joins TRBV30 to TRBJ2-3, with D perhaps matching TRBD2 (5 bases). Germline V CDR1 and CDR2: GTSNPN, SVGIG (reference sequence). The CDR3 extends over 16 amino acids. V was shortened by 8 bases and J by 2 bases, with 23 bases between the two germline ends. CDR3 nucleotides: TGTGCCCGACCCTACAACCTAGCAGACACCACAGATACGCAGTATTTT. Encoded protein: CARPYNLADTTDTQYF.

CDR3 protein: CASKRQGFATNEKLFF. The DNA for the CDR3 is TGCGCCAGCAAAAGACAGGGGTTTGCAACTAATGAAAAACTGTTTTTT. The V and J genes are TRBV10-2 and TRBJ1-4; 8 bases are a match to TRBD1. Germline loops: CDR1 WSHSY, CDR2 SAAADI. This CDR3 is 16 amino acids long. The V gene end was trimmed by 7 bases and the J gene end by 0 bases; junction bases not matched to a gene: 7.

The sample holds one count of this clone. The gene calls are TRBV14 and TRBJ2-6; no firm D call. CDR1 is SGHDN and CDR2 is FVKESK in the germline V gene. The V end lost 1 base, the J end lost 0 bases, and 7 bases lay between the germline ends. The CDR3 spans 16 residues. The CDR3 loop is CASSQGIFSGANVLTF. The CDR3 coding sequence is TGTGCCAGCAGCCAAGGTATCTTCTCTGGGGCCAACGTCCTGACTTTC.

This clone was observed a handful of times. The chain is built from TRBV19 and TRBJ2-5; 13 bases are a match to TRBD2. The CDR3 is 15 residues long. Germline CDR1 and CDR2: LNHDA and SQIVND (reference sequence). V shed 4 bases, J shed 5 bases, and the junction held 4 bases outside the gene matches. CDR3 coding DNA: TGTGCCAGTAGTACGACTAGCGGGGGGCCGGAGACCCAGTACTTC. It specifies CASSTTSGGPETQYF. Combining the CDR3 with reference TRBV19 and TRBJ2-5 gives the whole variable domain DGGITQSPKYLFRKEGQNVTLSCEQNLNHDAMYWYRQDPGQGLRLIYYSQIVNDFQKGDIAEGYSVSREKKESFPLTVTSAQKNPTAFYLCASSTTSGGPETQYFGPGTRLLVL.